One sample yielded the 29 T cell receptor beta chains listed below, sequenced in a study of shared clonotypes between healthy human individuals. Sequencing was performed with immunoSEQ multiplex PCR; in TCRdb, only in-frame clones are kept and a portion is missing. The table shows about 2.3 million clones, with 80% to 95% occurring only once. Sequencing input: naive CD4+ T cells from PBMCs. This sample's subset: CD45RA+ positively selected. These receptors were taken from a man aged 18 to 35 in good health. Some clones in this sample may be carry-over from other donors' samples.

The chain combines TRBV7-9 with TRBJ1-5; 7 bases are shared with TRBD1. Germline loops: CDR1 SEHNR, CDR2 FQNEAQ (reference sequence). This CDR3 is 13 amino acids long. Losses at the gene ends were 5 bases for V and 7 bases for J; bases not matched to a gene: 5. In DNA form, the CDR3 reads TGTGCCAGCAGCGAAACAGGGGCCCAGCCCCAGCATTTT. Translated: CASSETGAQPQHF.

V and J are TRBV19 and TRBJ2-7, with D hard to call. The CDR3 covers 14 residues. Germline V gene lookup returns CDR1 LNHDA and CDR2 SQIVND (reference sequence). V was trimmed by 3 bases and J by 5 bases, leaving 14 bases between them. CDR3 residues: CASSIGYTGHEQYF. CDR3 nucleotides: TGTGCCAGTAGTATCGGATACACGGGCCACGAGCAGTACTTC.

There are a few counts of this clone. This chain links TRBV29-1 with TRBJ1-1; 9 nucleotides line up with TRBD1. V gave up 5 bases and J gave up 3 bases; unmatched junction bases: 4. This CDR3 is 13 amino acids long. CDR1 SQVTM and CDR2 ANQGSEA come from the germline V gene. The CDR3 is CSVMDRGYTEAFF. In nucleotides, the CDR3 is TGCAGCGTTATGGACAGGGGTTACACTGAAGCTTTCTTT. The complete variable domain, with remaining parts taken from reference TRBV29-1 and TRBJ1-1, reads SAVISQKPSRDICQRGTSLTIQCQVDSQVTMMFWYRQQPGQSLTLIATANQGSEATYESGFVIDKFPISRPNLTFSTLTVSNMSPEDSSIYLCSVMDRGYTEAFFGQGTRLTVV.

The V call is TRBV4-1, the J call TRBJ2-1; 7 nucleotides match TRBD1. CDR1 MGHRA and CDR2 YSYEKL come from the germline V gene. This CDR3 region has 16 residues. The V segment lost 3 bases and the J segment 2 bases; nucleotides outside the gene matches: 7. CDR3 sequence: CASSHPGQPPYNEQFF. CDR3 bases: TGCGCCAGCAGCCACCCGGGACAGCCACCCTACAATGAGCAGTTCTTC.

The chain recombines TRBV5-1 with TRBJ2-7, with D hard to call. Trimming took 3 bases from V and 2 from J, leaving 18 bases between them. Per germline, CDR1 SGHRS and CDR2 YFSETQ. CDR3 length equals 16 residues. The CDR3: CASSWAADAGPYEQYF. The CDR3 DNA is TGCGCCAGCAGCTGGGCCGCCGACGCCGGACCCTACGAGCAGTACTTC.

A word on this clone: The same CDR3 is also encoded by other DNA sequences in this sample. V is TRBV5-1 and J is TRBJ2-5; 8 bases are a match to TRBD1. V was clipped by 4 bases and J by 3 bases; unmatched bases: 2. Germline CDR1 reads SGHRS; CDR2 reads YFSETQ. The CDR3 is made up of 13 amino acids. In DNA form, the CDR3 reads TGCGCCAGCAGCCCGGGACAGGAAGAGACCCAGTACTTC. Protein: CASSPGQEETQYF.

The V gene is TRBV11-2, the J gene TRBJ2-4, with D tentatively TRBD2 (6 bases). This CDR3 region has 14 residues. Deletions cut 2 bases from V and 12 bases from J, with 17 bases between. Looked up from germline, CDR1 is SGHAT and CDR2 is FQNNGV. CDR3 DNA sequence: TGTGCCAGCAGCTTAAGATCGGGAGAATTGCCTCAGTACTTC. Its translation: CASSLRSGELPQYF.

The table lists this clone with a few counts. For the CDR3, the DNA is TGTGCCTGGAGGCATGTTAGCGGGAGGGCCCTAGGCGGGGAGCTGTTTTTT. Its translation: CAWRHVSGRALGGELFF. The chain combines TRBV30 with TRBJ2-2, with TRBD2 matching over 11 bases. Germline V gene data show CDR1 as GTSNPN and CDR2 as SVGIG (reference sequence). V lost 3 bases and J lost 7; bases outside the gene matches: 13. The length of the CDR3 is 17 residues.

The chain uses TRBV5-1 and TRBJ2-1; no clear D gene. V was cut by 5 bases and J by 6 bases, with 9 bases left in between. The CDR3 totals 12 residues. Per germline, CDR1 SGHRS and CDR2 YFSETQ. CDR3 sequence reads: CASSGSGNEQFF. The CDR3 nucleotides read TGCGCCAGCAGTGGTTCGGGCAATGAGCAGTTCTTC. Together with reference TRBV5-1 and TRBJ2-1, the CDR3 gives the full variable domain: KAGVTQTPRYLIKTRGQQVTLSCSPISGHRSVSWYQQTPGQGLQFLFEYFSETQRNKGNFPGRFSGRQFSNSRSEMNVSTLELGDSALYLCASSGSGNEQFFGPGTRLTVL.

As for this clone: Different DNA sequences within this sample yield the same CDR3. The J gene is TRBJ2-7, the V gene TRBV7-9; perhaps TRBD1 as D (5 bases). The length of the CDR3 is 14 residues. CDR1 is SEHNR and CDR2 is FQNEAQ in the germline V gene (reference sequence). V was trimmed by 1 base and J by 3 bases, leaving 10 bases between them. Here the CDR3 reads CASSLGQGFYEQYF. The CDR3 DNA follows: TGTGCCAGCAGCTTAGGGCAGGGTTTCTACGAGCAGTACTTC.

This clone was counted a few times. The same CDR3 can be traced to other DNA sequences in this sample. The J gene is TRBJ1-1, the V gene TRBV2; unclear D gene. The V end was cut by 3 bases, the J end by 0 bases, with 8 bases between. The CDR3 sequence is 14 residues long. Germline V gives CDR1 SNHLY, CDR2 FYNNEI. DNA of the CDR3: TGTGCCAGCAGTGACGTTTCAGTGAACACTGAAGCTTTCTTT. This gives the protein CASSDVSVNTEAFF.

The rearrangement joins TRBV9 to TRBJ2-7; D perhaps matches TRBD1 (6 bases). Germline V gene sequence: CDR1 SGDLS, CDR2 YYNGEE. CDR3 length equals 14 residues. V shed 0 bases and J shed 3 bases, with 10 bases lying between them. The CDR3 DNA reads as TGTGCCAGCAGCGTAGGGGACACCTTCTACGAGCAGTACTTC. Protein sequence: CASSVGDTFYEQYF.

For the CDR3, the DNA is TGTGCCAGCAGCTTGACGGGACGACAGACCGGGGAGCTGTTTTTT. Translation: CASSLTGRQTGELFF. The chain links TRBV5-6 to TRBJ2-2; TRBD1 or TRBD2 may be the D gene (5 bases each). Germline-derived CDR1 and CDR2 are SGHDT and YYEEEE. The germline V and J ends were trimmed by 1 base and 5 bases, with 12 bases remaining between them. The CDR3 has 15 amino acids.

This clone was seen a few times. CDR3 sequence: CARSGLQGYSNQPQHF. The CDR3 region has the DNA TGTGCCAGAAGCGGACTACAGGGTTATAGCAATCAGCCCCAGCATTTT. V and J are TRBV5-3 and TRBJ1-5; D is possibly TRBD1 (6 bases). TRBV5-3 is an ORF, with its function uncertain. This CDR3 contains 16 residues. Trimming took off 4 bases at V and 0 bases at J, with 14 bases between the two ends.

The V gene is TRBV7-6, the J gene TRBJ1-1; D not resolved. The length of the CDR3 is 14 residues. The germline gives CDR1 SGHVS, CDR2 FNYEAQ. The V and J ends lost 0 bases and 1 base respectively, with 6 bases between them. CDR3 protein: CASSLAGRNTEAFF. CDR3 nucleotides: TGTGCCAGCAGCTTAGCAGGCAGGAACACTGAAGCTTTCTTT.

The chain links TRBV30 to TRBJ1-3; D possibly corresponds to TRBD1 (6 bases). Germline loops: CDR1 GTSNPN, CDR2 SVGIG (reference sequence). The CDR3 extends over 15 amino acids. Trimming removed 4 bases at V and 4 bases at J, with 17 bases between. The CDR3 here is CAWTTGLSSGNTIYF. CDR3 in DNA: TGTGCCTGGACCACAGGGTTGTCCTCGGGAAACACCATATATTTT.

The chain couples TRBV6-1 to TRBJ1-1, with 9 bases aligning to TRBD1. Trimming removed 4 bases from V and 5 bases from J; junction bases left unmatched: 5. Germline V gene data show CDR1 as MNHNS and CDR2 as SASEGT. There are 14 residues in the CDR3. The CDR3 sequence is CASSARTGVTEAFF. For the CDR3, the DNA is TGTGCCAGCAGTGCGCGGACAGGGGTGACTGAAGCTTTCTTT.

This chain uses TRBV7-9 with TRBJ2-3, with 10 bases matching TRBD2. The CDR3 loop spans 16 amino acids. V lost 5 bases to trimming and J lost 3 bases; unmatched junction nucleotides: 8. Germline V gene data show CDR1 as SEHNR and CDR2 as FQNEAQ (reference sequence). For the CDR3, the DNA is TGTGCCAGCAGCCATCTAGCGGGAGCGGTTACAGATACGCAGTATTTT. It encodes CASSHLAGAVTDTQYF.

This clone has a single count. The CDR3 DNA follows: TGTGCCAGCAGCTTCTGGGGGGGCTCAATCTCCTACGAGCAGTACTTC. It encodes CASSFWGGSISYEQYF. The chain couples TRBV7-2 to TRBJ2-7; maybe TRBD2 (7 bases). The germline V gene encodes CDR1 SGHTA and CDR2 FQGNSA. V was cut by 3 bases and J by 0 bases, with 15 bases left in between. This CDR3 has 16 residues. The entire variable domain, with the rest obtained from reference TRBV7-2 and TRBJ2-7, is as follows: GAGVSQSPSNKVTEKGKDVELRCDPISGHTALYWYRQSLGQGLEFLIYFQGNSAPDKSGLPSDRFSAERTGGSVSTLTIQRTQQEDSAVYLCASSFWGGSISYEQYFGPGTRLTVT.

This chain uses TRBV18 with TRBJ1-4; TRBD1 is a possible D gene (6 bases). This CDR3 has 15 amino acids. The V end lost 5 bases, the J end lost 5 bases, and 15 bases lay between the germline ends. CDR1 is KGHSH, CDR2 LQKENI, per germline. CDR3 loop: CASSAGQIKNEKLFF. The CDR3, as DNA: TGTGCCAGCTCAGCCGGACAGATCAAAAATGAAAAACTGTTTTTT.

This chain links TRBV19 with TRBJ2-7; a weak D match, TRBD1 (6 bases). The germline V gene encodes CDR1 LNHDA and CDR2 SQIVND (reference sequence). Trimming took 4 bases from V and 7 from J, leaving 20 bases between them. This CDR3 comprises 15 residues. CDR3 nucleotides: TGTGCCAGTAGTAGGAACAGGGACACTTCCCGGGAGCAGTACTTC. Translation gives CASSRNRDTSREQYF.

CDR3 in DNA: TGCGCCAGCAGGTCGAGGACTAGCACAGATACGCAGTATTTT. The encoded protein is CASRSRTSTDTQYF. The rearrangement uses TRBV5-1 and TRBJ2-3; a weak D match, TRBD2 (5 bases). This CDR3 comprises 14 residues. V lost 5 bases, J lost 0 bases, and 10 bases lay in between. Germline lookup yields CDR1 SGHRS and CDR2 YFSETQ.

The gene calls are TRBV19 and TRBJ1-5; D might be TRBD1 (5 bases). In germline, CDR1 is LNHDA, CDR2 SQIVND (reference sequence). V dropped 6 bases and J dropped 3 bases, with 9 bases sitting between them. CDR3 size: 13 residues. The CDR3 spells CASRRQTNQPQHF. For the CDR3, the DNA is TGTGCCAGTAGAAGACAGACCAATCAGCCCCAGCATTTT.

The gene calls are TRBV15 and TRBJ2-1; either TRBD1 or TRBD2 may supply D (5 bases each). V shed 0 bases and J shed 4 bases, with 16 bases lying between them. CDR1 is LNHNV and CDR2 is YYDKDF in the germline V gene (reference sequence). This CDR3 is 17 amino acids long. The CDR3 DNA follows: TGTGCCACCAGCAGAGAGGTCGGGGCCCTTACTTACAATGAGCAGTTCTTC. Translation: CATSREVGALTYNEQFF.

Concerning this clone itself: The same CDR3 is also encoded by other DNA sequences in this sample. The rearrangement uses TRBV5-1 and TRBJ1-2, with 8 positions matching TRBD1. CDR3 length: 14 residues. V lost 0 bases, J lost 4 bases, and 2 bases stayed unmatched. CDR1 SGHRS and CDR2 YFSETQ come from the germline V gene. CDR3 amino acids: CASSLAGTGYGYTF. As DNA, the CDR3 is TGCGCCAGCAGCTTGGCCGGGACAGGCTATGGCTACACCTTC.

The chain has TRBV2 and TRBJ2-7; TRBD1 is a possible D gene (5 bases). The CDR3 extends over 13 amino acids. The ends were cut back, 7 bases at V and 2 bases at J, with 12 bases in the middle. Germline CDR1 reads SNHLY; CDR2 reads FYNNEI. CDR3 in amino acids: CASTRQDTYEQYF. CDR3 DNA: TGTGCCAGCACACGGCAGGACACCTACGAGCAGTACTTC.

The V and J genes are TRBV7-8 and TRBJ2-5; 8 bases line up with TRBD1. The germline gives CDR1 SGHVS, CDR2 FQNEAQ. V shed 7 bases and J 2 bases; nucleotides not matched to a gene: 6. The CDR3 has 14 residues. The CDR3 DNA is TGTGCCAGCAACAACAGGGGGGTTCAAGAGACCCAGTACTTC. Amino acids: CASNNRGVQETQYF.

Points on this clone: Other DNA sequences in this sample translate to the same CDR3. The chain uses TRBV19 and TRBJ2-7; the D gene is possibly TRBD1 (5 bases). The CDR3 is 13 residues long. Germline V CDR1 and CDR2: LNHDA, SQIVND (reference sequence). With 3 bases removed from V and 3 bases from J, the gap between germline ends came to 9 bases. CDR3 nucleotide sequence: TGTGCCAGTAGTATTCCAGGGAACTACGAGCAGTACTTC. This gives the protein CASSIPGNYEQYF.

The CDR3 here is CASSPGGWYSYEQYF. CDR3 coding DNA: TGTGCCAGCAGCCCGGGGGGGTGGTACTCCTACGAGCAGTACTTC. The chain combines TRBV28 with TRBJ2-7, with TRBD2 matching 8 bases. This CDR3 is 15 amino acids long. Germline CDR1 MDHEN, CDR2 SYDVKM. V lost 6 bases to trimming and J lost 0 bases; unmatched junction nucleotides: 7.